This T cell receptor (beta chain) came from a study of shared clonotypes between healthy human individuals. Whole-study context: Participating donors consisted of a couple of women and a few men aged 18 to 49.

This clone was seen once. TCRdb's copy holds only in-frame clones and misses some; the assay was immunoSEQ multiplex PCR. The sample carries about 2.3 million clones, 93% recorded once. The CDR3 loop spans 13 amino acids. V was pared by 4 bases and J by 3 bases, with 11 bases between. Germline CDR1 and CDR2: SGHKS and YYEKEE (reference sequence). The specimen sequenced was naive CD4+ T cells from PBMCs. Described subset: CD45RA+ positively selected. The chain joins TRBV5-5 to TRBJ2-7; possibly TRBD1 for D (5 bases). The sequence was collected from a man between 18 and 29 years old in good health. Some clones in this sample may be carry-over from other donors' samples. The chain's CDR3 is CASSPGHLYEQYF. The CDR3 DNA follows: TGTGCCAGCAGCCCCGGACACCTCTACGAGCAGTACTTC.